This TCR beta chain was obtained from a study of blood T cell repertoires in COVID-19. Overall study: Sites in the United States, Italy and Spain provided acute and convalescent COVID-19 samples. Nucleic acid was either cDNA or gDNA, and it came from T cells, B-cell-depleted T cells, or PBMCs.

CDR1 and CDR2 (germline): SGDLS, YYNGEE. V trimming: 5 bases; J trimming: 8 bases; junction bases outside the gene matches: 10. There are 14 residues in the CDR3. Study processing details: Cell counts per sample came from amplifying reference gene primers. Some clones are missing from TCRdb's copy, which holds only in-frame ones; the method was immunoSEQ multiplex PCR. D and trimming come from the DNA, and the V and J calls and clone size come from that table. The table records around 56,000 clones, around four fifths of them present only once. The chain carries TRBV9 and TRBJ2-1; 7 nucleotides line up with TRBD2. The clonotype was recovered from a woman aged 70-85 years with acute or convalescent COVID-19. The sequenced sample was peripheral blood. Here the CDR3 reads CASSAGETSHEQFF. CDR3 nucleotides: TGTGCCAGCAGTGCGGGGGAGACCTCCCATGAGCAGTTCTTC.